Following are 22 T cell receptor beta chains from one sample sequenced in a study of T cell responses to AZD1222 COVID-19 vaccine. Only in-frame clones appear in the TCRdb table, and some are missing; sequencing was by immunoSEQ multiplex PCR. The profile shows 130,000 to 150,000 clones, 75% to 95% of them singletons. This specimen consisted of peripheral blood, obtained on day 0 of MenACWY control vaccination. The origin of the receptors is an adult in good health.

The count of this clone is one. CDR3: CASSKGQGNEQYF. DNA for the CDR3: TGTGCCAGCAGCAAGGGACAGGGGAACGAGCAGTACTTC. The chain is built from TRBV7-9 and TRBJ2-7, with 10 bases aligning to TRBD1. The CDR3 contains 13 residues. V shed 5 bases, J shed 5 bases, and the junction held 3 bases outside the gene matches. Germline assignment: CDR1 SEHNR and CDR2 FQNEAQ (reference sequence).

The gene calls are TRBV6-1 and TRBJ1-2; D unclear. The CDR3 has 15 amino acids. V was trimmed by 3 bases and J by 0 bases, leaving 11 bases between them. Germline-derived CDR1 and CDR2 are MNHNS and SASEGT. The CDR3 here is CASSDPAGTNYGYTF. DNA for the CDR3: TGTGCCAGCAGTGACCCGGCAGGTACTAACTATGGCTACACCTTC.

The chain uses TRBV6-5 and TRBJ2-3; D is perhaps TRBD2 (5 bases). Looked up from germline, CDR1 is MNHEY and CDR2 is SVGAGI. Trimming stripped 4 bases from V and 0 bases from J, with 14 bases between. The CDR3 sequence is 16 residues long. CDR3 nucleotides: TGTGCCAGCAGTTCCAGCGGAGGAGCTAGCACAGATACGCAGTATTTT. Translating it yields CASSSSGGASTDTQYF.

This clone appeared once. The chain links TRBV14 to TRBJ2-4, with TRBD2 matching over 7 bases. The CDR3 is made up of 15 amino acids. Germline lookup yields CDR1 SGHDN and CDR2 FVKESK. J was trimmed by 4 bases and V by 2 bases; bases with no gene match: 5. The chain's CDR3 is CASSQNGAGKNIQYF. CDR3 nucleotides: TGTGCCAGCAGCCAAAACGGAGCGGGGAAAAACATTCAGTACTTC. Together with reference TRBV14 and TRBJ2-4, the CDR3 gives the full variable domain: EAGVTQFPSHSVIEKGQTVTLRCDPISGHDNLYWYRRVMGKEIKFLLHFVKESKQDESGMPNNRFLAERTGGTYSTLKVQPAELEDSGVYFCASSQNGAGKNIQYFGAGTRLSVL.

The V call is TRBV6-4, the J call TRBJ2-1, with 12 bases aligning to TRBD2. The CDR3 runs 15 residues. The junction had 4 bases not matched to a gene; V was cut back by 4 bases and J by 6 bases. Germline V gene data show CDR1 as MRHNA and CDR2 as SNTAGT. As DNA, the CDR3 is TGTGCCAGCAGTGGAAAGGGACTAGCGGGCAATGAGCAGTTCTTC. Amino acid sequence: CASSGKGLAGNEQFF.

J is TRBJ1-3 and V is TRBV9; no clear D gene. Trimming left V 4 bases short and J 0 bases short, with 11 bases between. The CDR3 is 15 residues long. The germline CDR1 and CDR2 sequences are SGDLS and YYNGEE. The chain's CDR3 is CASSSRASSGNTIYF. The DNA for the CDR3 is TGTGCCAGCAGCTCGCGAGCGAGCTCTGGAAACACCATATATTTT.

V usage is TRBV28 and J usage is TRBJ1-6; TRBD1 aligns across 8 bases. There are 16 residues in the CDR3. Germline V gives CDR1 MDHEN, CDR2 SYDVKM. V shed 6 bases, J shed 5 bases, and the junction held 9 bases outside the gene matches. CDR3 sequence: CASSSSGTGDNSPLHF. In DNA form, the CDR3 reads TGTGCCAGCAGCTCGTCCGGGACAGGAGATAATTCACCCCTCCACTTT.

The chain has TRBV9 and TRBJ1-3; D is undetermined. This CDR3 comprises 16 residues. Trimming cost V 0 bases and J 0 bases, with 10 bases left between them. The germline CDR1 and CDR2 sequences are SGDLS and YYNGEE. The CDR3 is CASSVDGYGSGNTIYF. The DNA of the CDR3 is TGTGCCAGCAGCGTAGACGGTTACGGCTCTGGAAACACCATATATTTT.

Comments on this clone: The junction departs from the called germline gene at one end, perhaps through a read error. This chain uses TRBV11-2 with TRBJ2-7; either TRBD1 or TRBD2 may supply D (5 bases each). Germline lookup yields CDR1 SGHAT and CDR2 FQNNGV. The CDR3 has 15 residues. In DNA form, the CDR3 reads TGTGCCAGCACCTTACGGGACCCTTGGACCTACGAGCAGTACTTC. This encodes CASTLRDPWTYEQYF.

The chain couples TRBV28 to TRBJ1-5; the match to TRBD1 covers 8 bases. The germline gives CDR1 MDHEN, CDR2 SYDVKM. This CDR3 comprises 17 residues. J gave up 3 bases and V 5 bases, and 12 bases lay outside the gene matches. The CDR3 sequence: CASSIKGRGLLNQPQHF. CDR3 bases: TGTGCCAGCAGTATTAAGGGCAGGGGGCTACTCAATCAGCCCCAGCATTTT.

This chain joins TRBV7-2 and TRBJ2-7; D is unclear. The CDR3 has 11 amino acids. In germline, CDR1 is SGHTA, CDR2 FQGNSA. V was cut by 5 bases and J by 6 bases, with 8 bases left in between. The CDR3 sequence: CASSQTVEQYF. CDR3 bases: TGTGCCAGCAGCCAGACCGTCGAGCAGTACTTC.

Of note for this clone: Other DNA sequences of this sample code for an identical CDR3. The chain is built from TRBV7-2 and TRBJ1-5; no definite D call. The CDR3 extends over 15 amino acids. The germline V gene has CDR1 SGHTA and CDR2 FQGNSA. V gave up 1 base and J gave up 2 bases, with 9 bases separating them. CDR3 loop: CASSLVKGGNQPQHF. CDR3 coding DNA: TGTGCCAGCAGCTTAGTCAAGGGAGGCAATCAGCCCCAGCATTTT.

This clone was observed a single time. The genes are TRBV7-9 and TRBJ1-2, with D tentatively TRBD1 (5 bases). Germline lookup yields CDR1 SEHNR and CDR2 FQNEAQ (reference sequence). V was clipped by 5 bases and J by 0 bases, with 13 bases between them. The CDR3 is 15 residues long. CDR3 sequence (DNA): TGTGCCAGCAGCAAGGGGCCATCCCCTAACTATGGCTACACCTTC. This sequence encodes CASSKGPSPNYGYTF.

V gene TRBV5-1 combines with J gene TRBJ1-1; 7 positions agree with TRBD1. The length of the CDR3 is 15 residues. The germline V gene encodes CDR1 SGHRS and CDR2 YFSETQ. V shed 1 base, J shed 2 bases, and the junction held 5 bases outside the gene matches. CDR3 nucleotide sequence: TGCGCCAGCAGCTTGAAGACAGGGTTAAACACTGAAGCTTTCTTT. Encoded protein: CASSLKTGLNTEAFF.

The V gene is TRBV9, the J gene TRBJ1-1, with 7 nucleotides matching TRBD1. The CDR3 is made up of 14 amino acids. V was pared by 4 bases and J by 2 bases, with 5 bases of the junction left unmatched. The germline V gene encodes CDR1 SGDLS and CDR2 YYNGEE. The CDR3 protein is CASSFGQANTEAFF. In DNA, the CDR3 is TGTGCCAGCAGCTTCGGACAGGCCAACACTGAAGCTTTCTTT.

J is TRBJ2-1 and V is TRBV20-1; 10 nucleotides agree with TRBD2. Per the germline V gene, CDR1 is DFQATT and CDR2 is SNEGSKA (reference sequence). CDR3 length equals 15 residues. J was trimmed by 5 bases and V by 3 bases; bases with no gene match: 7. The CDR3 bases are TGCAGTGCTAGTATCCATAGCGGGGGGCACAATGAGCAGTTCTTC. Translating it yields CSASIHSGGHNEQFF.

The chain links TRBV5-1 to TRBJ1-1; D uncertain. Germline-derived CDR1 and CDR2 are SGHRS and YFSETQ. V dropped 4 bases and J dropped 1 base, with 11 bases sitting between them. This CDR3 is built from 14 residues. The CDR3 is CASSPQPGNTEAFF. In DNA, the CDR3 is TGCGCCAGCAGCCCTCAGCCCGGGAACACTGAAGCTTTCTTT.

V usage is TRBV9 and J usage is TRBJ2-3; no reliable D call. The germline gives CDR1 SGDLS, CDR2 YYNGEE. CDR3 length: 12 amino acids. Trimming stripped 4 bases from V and 6 bases from J, with 9 bases between. The CDR3 sequence is CASSPRPDTQYF. CDR3 nucleotide sequence: TGTGCCAGCAGCCCGCGGCCGGATACGCAGTATTTT.

The V call is TRBV4-1, the J call TRBJ2-6; 7 nucleotides agree with TRBD1. The CDR3 spans 19 residues. V shed 0 bases, J shed 0 bases, and the junction held 8 bases outside the gene matches. CDR1 and CDR2 from the germline V gene are MGHRA and YSYEKL. As DNA, the CDR3 is TGCGCCAGCAGCCAAGATCAAGGGACAGCCGTCTCTGGGGCCAACGTCCTGACTTTC. Translated, it gives CASSQDQGTAVSGANVLTF.

This clone has a handful of counts. The chain links TRBV7-9 to TRBJ2-7; D unclear. The V gene lost 5 bases and the J gene lost 0 bases, with 14 bases spanning the gap. Germline-derived CDR1 and CDR2 are SEHNR and FQNEAQ (reference sequence). CDR3 length: 15 amino acids. CDR3 sequence reads: CASSPSQRYSYEQYF. The CDR3, as DNA: TGTGCCAGCAGCCCCAGCCAGCGTTACTCCTACGAGCAGTACTTC.

The chain uses TRBV30 and TRBJ2-1; either TRBD1 or TRBD2 may supply D (5 bases each). The CDR3 contains 16 residues. From germline, CDR1 is GTSNPN and CDR2 SVGIG (reference sequence). The V gene lost 0 bases and the J gene lost 4 bases, with 16 bases spanning the gap. CDR3 bases: TGTGCCTGGAGTGTATGGGGGAGAGGGGTATACAATGAGCAGTTCTTC. Protein product: CAWSVWGRGVYNEQFF. The full variable domain, in which reference TRBV30 and TRBJ2-1 provide the parts outside the CDR3, is SQTIHQWPATLVQPVGSPLSLECTVEGTSNPNLYWYRQAAGRGLQLLFYSVGIGQISSEVPQNLSASRPQDRQFILSSKKLLLSDSGFYLCAWSVWGRGVYNEQFFGPGTRLTVL.

The genes are TRBV10-2 and TRBJ2-7; D is ambiguous. Germline loops: CDR1 WSHSY, CDR2 SAAADI. This CDR3 contains 13 residues. The V and J ends lost 6 bases and 0 bases respectively, with 9 bases between them. The CDR3 here is CASRRLRSYEQYF. Written as DNA, the CDR3 is TGCGCCAGCAGGAGACTGCGCTCCTACGAGCAGTACTTC.